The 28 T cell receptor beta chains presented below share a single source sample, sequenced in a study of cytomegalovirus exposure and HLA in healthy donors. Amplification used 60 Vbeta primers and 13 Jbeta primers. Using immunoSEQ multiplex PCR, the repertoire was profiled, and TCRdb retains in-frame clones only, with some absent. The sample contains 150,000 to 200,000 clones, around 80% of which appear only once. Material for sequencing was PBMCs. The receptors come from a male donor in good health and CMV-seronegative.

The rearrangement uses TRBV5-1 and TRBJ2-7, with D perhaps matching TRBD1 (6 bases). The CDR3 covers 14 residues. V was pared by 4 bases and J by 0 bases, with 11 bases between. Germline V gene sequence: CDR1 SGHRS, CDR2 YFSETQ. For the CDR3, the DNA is TGCGCCAGCAGCCGGGACACGAGCTCCTACGAGCAGTACTTC. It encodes CASSRDTSSYEQYF. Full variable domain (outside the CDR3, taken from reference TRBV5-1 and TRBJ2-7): KAGVTQTPRYLIKTRGQQVTLSCSPISGHRSVSWYQQTPGQGLQFLFEYFSETQRNKGNFPGRFSGRQFSNSRSEMNVSTLELGDSALYLCASSRDTSSYEQYFGPGTRLTVT.

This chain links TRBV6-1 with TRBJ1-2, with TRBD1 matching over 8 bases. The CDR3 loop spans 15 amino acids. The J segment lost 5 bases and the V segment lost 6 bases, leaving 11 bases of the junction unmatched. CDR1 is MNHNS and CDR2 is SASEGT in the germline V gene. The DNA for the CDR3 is TGTGCCAGCAGGTACCCAGGGGGGGACAGGTATGGCTACACCTTC. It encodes CASRYPGGDRYGYTF.

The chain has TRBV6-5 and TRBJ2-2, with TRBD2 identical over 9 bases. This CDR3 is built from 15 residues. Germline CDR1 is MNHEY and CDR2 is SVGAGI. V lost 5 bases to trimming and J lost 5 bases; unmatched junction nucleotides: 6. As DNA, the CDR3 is TGTGCCAGCAGTGGGGGACTAGCCCCGACCGGGGAGCTGTTTTTT. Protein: CASSGGLAPTGELFF.

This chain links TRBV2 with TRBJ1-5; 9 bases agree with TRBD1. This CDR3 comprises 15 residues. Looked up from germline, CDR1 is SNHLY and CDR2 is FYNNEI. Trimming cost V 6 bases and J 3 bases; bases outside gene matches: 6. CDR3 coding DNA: TGTGCCAGCAGAGGGACAGGGCCCACCAATCAGCCCCAGCATTTT. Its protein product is CASRGTGPTNQPQHF.

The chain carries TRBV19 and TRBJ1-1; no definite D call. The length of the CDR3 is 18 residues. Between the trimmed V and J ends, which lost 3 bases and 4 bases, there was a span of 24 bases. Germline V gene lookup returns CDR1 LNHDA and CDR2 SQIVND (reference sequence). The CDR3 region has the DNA TGTGCCAGTAGTATCCCTATACGAATGGAGGTTTTTGGCACTGAAGCTTTCTTT. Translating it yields CASSIPIRMEVFGTEAFF.

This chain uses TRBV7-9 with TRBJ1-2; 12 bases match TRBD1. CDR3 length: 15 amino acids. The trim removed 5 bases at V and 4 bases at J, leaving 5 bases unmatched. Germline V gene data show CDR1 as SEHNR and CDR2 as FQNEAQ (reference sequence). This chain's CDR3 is CASSMGQGARYGYTF. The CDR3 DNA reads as TGTGCCAGCAGCATGGGACAGGGGGCCCGCTATGGCTACACCTTC.

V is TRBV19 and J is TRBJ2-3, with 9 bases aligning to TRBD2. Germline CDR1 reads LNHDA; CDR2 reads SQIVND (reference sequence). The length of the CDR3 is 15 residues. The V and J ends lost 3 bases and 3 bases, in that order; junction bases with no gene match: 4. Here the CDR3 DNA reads TGTGCCAGTAGTATTTCGAGCGGGGGGACAGATACGCAGTATTTT. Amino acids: CASSISSGGTDTQYF.

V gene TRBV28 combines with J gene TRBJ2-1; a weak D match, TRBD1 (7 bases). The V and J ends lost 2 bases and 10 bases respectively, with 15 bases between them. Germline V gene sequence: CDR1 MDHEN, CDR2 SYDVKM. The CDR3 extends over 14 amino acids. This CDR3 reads CASSLSLATGEQFF. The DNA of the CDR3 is TGTGCCAGCAGTTTAAGTCTAGCGACAGGGGAGCAGTTCTTC.

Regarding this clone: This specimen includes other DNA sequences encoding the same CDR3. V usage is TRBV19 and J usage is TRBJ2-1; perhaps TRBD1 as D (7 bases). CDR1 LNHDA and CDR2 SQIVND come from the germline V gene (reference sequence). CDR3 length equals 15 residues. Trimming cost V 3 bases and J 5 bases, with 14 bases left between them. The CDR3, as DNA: TGTGCCAGTAGTATCGGCCAGGGGGGTAACAATGAGCAGTTCTTC. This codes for CASSIGQGGNNEQFF.

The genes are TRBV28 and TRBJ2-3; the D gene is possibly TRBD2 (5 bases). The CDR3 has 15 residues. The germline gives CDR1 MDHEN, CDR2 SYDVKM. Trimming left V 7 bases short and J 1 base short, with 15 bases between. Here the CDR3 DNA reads TGTGCCAGCACCCCCCCCCTAGCAGGCACAGATACGCAGTATTTT. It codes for CASTPPLAGTDTQYF.

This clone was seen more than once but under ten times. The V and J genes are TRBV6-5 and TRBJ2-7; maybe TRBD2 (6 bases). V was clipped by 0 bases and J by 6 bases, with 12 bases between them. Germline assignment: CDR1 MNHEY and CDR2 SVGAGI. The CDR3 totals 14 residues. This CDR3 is CASSYSGRGGEQYF. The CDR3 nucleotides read TGTGCCAGCAGTTACTCGGGAAGGGGAGGCGAGCAGTACTTC.

The CDR3 spells CASSFQPRTSGRNEQFF. The CDR3 DNA follows: TGTGCCAGCAGTTTTCAACCAAGGACTAGCGGGAGGAATGAGCAGTTCTTC. The chain joins TRBV27 to TRBJ2-1; 14 nucleotides align to TRBD2. The CDR3 has 17 residues. The germline V gene has CDR1 MNHEY and CDR2 SMNVEV (reference sequence). V trimming: 3 bases; J trimming: 7 bases; junction bases outside the gene matches: 8.

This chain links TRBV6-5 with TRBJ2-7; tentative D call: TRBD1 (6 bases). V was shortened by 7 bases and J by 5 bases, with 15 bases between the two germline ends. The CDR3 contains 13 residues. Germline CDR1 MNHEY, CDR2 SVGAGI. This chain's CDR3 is CASTRGPGDEQYF. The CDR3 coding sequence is TGTGCCAGCACCCGCGGCCCAGGGGACGAGCAGTACTTC.

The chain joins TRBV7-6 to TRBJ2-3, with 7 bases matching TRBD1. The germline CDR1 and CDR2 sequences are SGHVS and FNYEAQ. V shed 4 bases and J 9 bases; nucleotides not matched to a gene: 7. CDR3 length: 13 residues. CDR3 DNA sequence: TGTGCCAGCAGCTCAGGCGGACAGGCCACGCAGTATTTT. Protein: CASSSGGQATQYF. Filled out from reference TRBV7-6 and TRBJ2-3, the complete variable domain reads GAGVSQSPRYKVTKRGQDVALRCDPISGHVSLYWYRQALGQGPEFLTYFNYEAQQDKSGLPNDRFSAERPEGSISTLTIQRTEQRDSAMYRCASSSGGQATQYFGPGTRLTVL.

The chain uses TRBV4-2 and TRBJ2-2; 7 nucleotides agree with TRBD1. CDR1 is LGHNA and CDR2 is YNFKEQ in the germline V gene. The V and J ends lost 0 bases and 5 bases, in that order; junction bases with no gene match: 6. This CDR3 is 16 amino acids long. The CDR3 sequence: CASSQDRQGVTGELFF. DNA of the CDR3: TGTGCCAGCAGCCAAGATCGTCAGGGGGTAACCGGGGAGCTGTTTTTT.

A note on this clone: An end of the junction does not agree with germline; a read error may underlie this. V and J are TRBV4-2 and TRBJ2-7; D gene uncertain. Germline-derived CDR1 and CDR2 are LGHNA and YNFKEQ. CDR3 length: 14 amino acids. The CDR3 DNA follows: TGTGCCAGCAGCCAAGAAATTGGTTTGAGGAGTCCTTCGTTC. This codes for CASSQEIGLRSPSF.

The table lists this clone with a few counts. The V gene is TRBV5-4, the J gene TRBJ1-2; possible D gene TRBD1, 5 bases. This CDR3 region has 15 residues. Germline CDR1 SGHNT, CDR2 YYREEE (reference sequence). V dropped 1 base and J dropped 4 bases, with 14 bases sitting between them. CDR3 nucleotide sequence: TGTGCCAGCAGCTTGAAAGGGGCTAGTGGCTATGGCTACACCTTC. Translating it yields CASSLKGASGYGYTF.

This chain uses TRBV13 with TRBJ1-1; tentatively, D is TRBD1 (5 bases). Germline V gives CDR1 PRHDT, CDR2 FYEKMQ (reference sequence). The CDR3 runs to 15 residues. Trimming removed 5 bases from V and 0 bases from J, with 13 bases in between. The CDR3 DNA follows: TGTGCCAGCAGCCCCAGGACATTCATGAACACTGAAGCTTTCTTT. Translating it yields CASSPRTFMNTEAFF.

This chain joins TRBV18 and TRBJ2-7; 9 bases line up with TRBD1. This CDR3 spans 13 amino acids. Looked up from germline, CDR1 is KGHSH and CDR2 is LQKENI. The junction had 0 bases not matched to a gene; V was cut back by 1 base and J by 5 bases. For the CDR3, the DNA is TGTGCCAGCTCACCACGACAGGGGGACGAGCAGTACTTC. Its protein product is CASSPRQGDEQYF.

The CDR3 nucleotides read TGTGCCAGTAGGACTGTCCCGCGACAGGGGGCAACGAACACTGAAGCTTTCTTT. Its protein is CASRTVPRQGATNTEAFF. This chain connects TRBV19 to TRBJ1-1; 10 bases map to TRBD1. The CDR3 runs to 18 residues. V was clipped by 6 bases and J by 1 base; unmatched bases: 14. CDR1 is LNHDA, CDR2 SQIVND, per germline (reference sequence).

CDR3 protein: CASSSQGRAETQYF. Here the CDR3 DNA reads TGTGCCAGCAGTTCACAGGGTCGGGCCGAGACCCAGTACTTC. This sequence joins TRBV6-6 and TRBJ2-5; TRBD1 might be the D (6 bases). Trimming cost V 4 bases and J 5 bases, with 14 bases left between them. The CDR3 runs to 14 residues. Germline CDR1 reads MNHNY; CDR2 reads SVGAGI (reference sequence).

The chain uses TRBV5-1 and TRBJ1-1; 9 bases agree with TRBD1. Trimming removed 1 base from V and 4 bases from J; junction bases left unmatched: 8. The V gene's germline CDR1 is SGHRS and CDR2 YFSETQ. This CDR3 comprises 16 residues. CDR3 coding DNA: TGCGCCAGCAGCTTGTCCTCCGCGGACAGGGGCACTGAAGCTTTCTTT. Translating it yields CASSLSSADRGTEAFF.

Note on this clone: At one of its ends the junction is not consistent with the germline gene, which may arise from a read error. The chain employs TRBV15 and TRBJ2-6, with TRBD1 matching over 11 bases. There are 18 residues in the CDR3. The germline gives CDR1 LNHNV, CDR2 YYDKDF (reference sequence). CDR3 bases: TGTGCCACCAGCGGAGACCGGACAGGGGGCCCTGGGGCCAACGTCCTGACTTTC. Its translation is CATSGDRTGGPGANVLTF.

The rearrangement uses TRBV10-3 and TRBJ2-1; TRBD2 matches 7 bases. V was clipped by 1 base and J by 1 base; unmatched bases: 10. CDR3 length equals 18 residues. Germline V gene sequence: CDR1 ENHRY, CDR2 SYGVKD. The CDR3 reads CAISELRIAGPSYNEQFF. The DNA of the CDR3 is TGTGCCATCAGTGAGTTGCGGATAGCGGGTCCATCCTACAATGAGCAGTTCTTC.

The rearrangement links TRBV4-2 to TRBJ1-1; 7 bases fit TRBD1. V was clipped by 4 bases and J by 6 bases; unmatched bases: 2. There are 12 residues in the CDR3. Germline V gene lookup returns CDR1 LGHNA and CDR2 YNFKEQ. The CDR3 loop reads CASSLTGAEAFF. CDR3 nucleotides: TGTGCCAGCAGCCTAACAGGGGCTGAAGCTTTCTTT.

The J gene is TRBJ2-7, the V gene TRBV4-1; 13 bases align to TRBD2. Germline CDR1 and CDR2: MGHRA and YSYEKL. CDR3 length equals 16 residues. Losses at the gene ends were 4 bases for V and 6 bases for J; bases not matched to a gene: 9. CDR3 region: CASSPPSGLAGFEQYF. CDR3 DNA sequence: TGCGCCAGCAGCCCACCCTCGGGACTAGCGGGGTTCGAGCAGTACTTC.

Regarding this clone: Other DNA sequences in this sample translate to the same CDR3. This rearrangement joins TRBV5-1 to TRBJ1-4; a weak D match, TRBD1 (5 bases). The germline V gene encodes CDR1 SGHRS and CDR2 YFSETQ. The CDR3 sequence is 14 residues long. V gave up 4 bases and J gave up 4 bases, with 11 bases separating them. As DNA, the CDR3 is TGCGCCAGCAGCCCGGGACTCATTAATGAAAAACTGTTTTTT. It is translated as CASSPGLINEKLFF.

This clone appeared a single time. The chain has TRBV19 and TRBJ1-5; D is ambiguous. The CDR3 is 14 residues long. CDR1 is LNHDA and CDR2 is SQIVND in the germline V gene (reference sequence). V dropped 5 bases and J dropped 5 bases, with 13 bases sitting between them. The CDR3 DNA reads TGTGCCAGTAGTTGGCGGGGTGGGGATCAGCCCCAGCATTTT. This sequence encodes CASSWRGGDQPQHF.